This T cell receptor beta chain was captured by sequencing in a study of OX40 agonist ivuxolimab in advanced cancers. About the research overall: Every 2 weeks, patients received ivuxolimab intravenously, dosed at 0.01 to 10 mg/kg.

Clones were read by immunoSEQ multiplex PCR, and TCRdb kept only the in-frame ones, dropping some. This table holds some 150,000 clones, more than 85% found once. Germline CDR1 is SGHTA and CDR2 is FQGNSA. CDR3 size: 13 residues. V was cut by 2 bases and J by 6 bases, with 11 bases left in between. Drawing of blood for sampling happened at baseline, at cycle 4 day 1, and at cycle 7 day 1. The sample in question was CD4+ or CD8+ T cells sorted from blood, obtained in a trial of the OX40 agonist ivuxolimab. The chain couples TRBV7-2 to TRBJ2-7, with D tentatively TRBD1 (6 bases). The sequence came from an adult with an advanced solid tumor such as melanoma, head and neck, liver or kidney cancer. Here the CDR3 reads CASSLNRAREQYF. CDR3 nucleotide sequence: TGTGCCAGCAGCTTAAACAGGGCCCGCGAGCAGTACTTC.